This T cell receptor beta chain was documented in a study of blood T cell repertoires in COVID-19. The wider study: The origin of the acute and convalescent COVID-19 samples was the United States, Italy and Spain. T cells, B-cell-depleted T cells, or PBMCs provided the cDNA or gDNA that served as material.

Looked up from germline, CDR1 is SGHVS and CDR2 is FNYEAQ. The V end lost 6 bases, the J end lost 2 bases, and 10 bases lay between the germline ends. CDR3 size: 13 residues. Concerning this clone itself: Within the sample, other DNA sequences also encode this same CDR3.

Under the authors' procedure: Reference gene primer amplification in the assay estimated nucleated cell counts. The protocol was immunoSEQ multiplex PCR, while the TCRdb copy is restricted to in-frame clones and leaves out a portion. V, J and clone size reflect that table, while D and trimming were determined from the DNA. Altogether 250,000 to 300,000 clones are present, about 89% being singletons, with the ten largest covering roughly 4.8%. The TCR originated in a man between 35 and 55 years old with acute or convalescent COVID-19. Input material: peripheral blood. The V gene is TRBV7-6, the J gene TRBJ1-2, with a weak D call TRBD1 (6 bases). CDR3 sequence: CASSPTGNYGYTF. The CDR3 nucleotides read TGTGCCAGCAGTCCTACAGGGAACTATGGCTACACCTTC.